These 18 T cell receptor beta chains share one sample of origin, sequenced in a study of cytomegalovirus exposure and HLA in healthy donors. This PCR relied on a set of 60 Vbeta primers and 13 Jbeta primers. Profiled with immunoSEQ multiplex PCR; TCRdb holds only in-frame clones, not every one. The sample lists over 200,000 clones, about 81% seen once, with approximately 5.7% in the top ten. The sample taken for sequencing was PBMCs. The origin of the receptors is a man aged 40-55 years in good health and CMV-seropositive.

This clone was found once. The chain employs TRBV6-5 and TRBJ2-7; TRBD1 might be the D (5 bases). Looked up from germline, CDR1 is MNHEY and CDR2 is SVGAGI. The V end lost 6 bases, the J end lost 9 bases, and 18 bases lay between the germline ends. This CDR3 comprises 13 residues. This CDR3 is CASREPQGFGQYF. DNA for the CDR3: TGTGCCAGCAGGGAACCTCAGGGATTTGGGCAGTACTTC.

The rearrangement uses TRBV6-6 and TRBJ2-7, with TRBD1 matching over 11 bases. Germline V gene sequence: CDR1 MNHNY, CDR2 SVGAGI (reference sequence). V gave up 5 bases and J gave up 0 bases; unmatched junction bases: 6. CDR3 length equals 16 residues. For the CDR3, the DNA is TGTGCCAGCAGTCAAGGACAGGGGGCGGGCTCCTACGAGCAGTACGTC. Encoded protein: CASSQGQGAGSYEQYV.

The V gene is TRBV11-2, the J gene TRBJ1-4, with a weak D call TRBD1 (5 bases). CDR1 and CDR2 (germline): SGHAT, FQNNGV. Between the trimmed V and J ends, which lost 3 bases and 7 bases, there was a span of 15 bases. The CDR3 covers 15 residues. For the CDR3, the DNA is TGTGCCAGCAGCTTGGTCGGGGGTTTAGGTGAAAAACTGTTTTTT. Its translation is CASSLVGGLGEKLFF.

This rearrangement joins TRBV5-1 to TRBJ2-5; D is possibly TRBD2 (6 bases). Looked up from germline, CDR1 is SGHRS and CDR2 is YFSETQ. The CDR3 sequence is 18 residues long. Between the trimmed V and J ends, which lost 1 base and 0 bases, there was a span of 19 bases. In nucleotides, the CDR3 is TGCGCCAGCAGCTTGCCGAGACGAACTGCGGGGTACCAAGAGACCCAGTACTTC. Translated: CASSLPRRTAGYQETQYF.

The CDR3 protein is CASSLQGAGTTNYGYTF. CDR3 bases: TGCGCCAGCAGCTTACAGGGGGCGGGCACGACTAACTATGGCTACACCTTC. This rearrangement joins TRBV5-1 to TRBJ1-2; the match to TRBD1 covers 9 bases. After removal of 2 bases from V and 0 bases from J, the junction contained 8 bases not matched to a gene. The germline CDR1 and CDR2 sequences are SGHRS and YFSETQ. The CDR3 loop spans 17 amino acids.

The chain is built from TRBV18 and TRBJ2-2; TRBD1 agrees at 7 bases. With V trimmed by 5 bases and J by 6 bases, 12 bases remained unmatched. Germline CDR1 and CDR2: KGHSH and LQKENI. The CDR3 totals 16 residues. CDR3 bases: TGTGCCAGCTCATCCCTCGACAGGGCAGAAGCCGGGGAGCTGTTTTTT. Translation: CASSSLDRAEAGELFF.

The CDR3 region is CASSLAHTEAFF. The CDR3 bases are TGTGCCAGCAGCTTGGCTCACACTGAAGCTTTCTTT. The genes are TRBV5-5 and TRBJ1-1; D uncertain. The length of the CDR3 is 12 residues. V gave up 0 bases and J gave up 3 bases, with 3 bases separating them. CDR1 and CDR2 (germline): SGHKS, YYEKEE (reference sequence).

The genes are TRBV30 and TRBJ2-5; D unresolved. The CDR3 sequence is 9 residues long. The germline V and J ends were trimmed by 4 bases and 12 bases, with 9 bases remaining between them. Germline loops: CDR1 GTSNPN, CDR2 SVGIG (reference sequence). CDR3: CAWTPREYF. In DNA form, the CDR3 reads TGTGCCTGGACCCCACGGGAGTACTTC.

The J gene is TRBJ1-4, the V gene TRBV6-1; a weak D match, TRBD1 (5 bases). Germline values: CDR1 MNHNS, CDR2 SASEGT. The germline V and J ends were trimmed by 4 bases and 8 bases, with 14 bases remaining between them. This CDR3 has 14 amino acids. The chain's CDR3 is CASSGVKEGEKLFF. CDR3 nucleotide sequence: TGTGCCAGCAGTGGGGTGAAGGAGGGGGAAAAACTGTTTTTT.

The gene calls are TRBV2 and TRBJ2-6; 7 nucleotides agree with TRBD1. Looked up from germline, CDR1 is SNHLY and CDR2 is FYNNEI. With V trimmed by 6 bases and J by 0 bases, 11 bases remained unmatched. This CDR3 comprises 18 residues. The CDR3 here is CASRRTGVMFSGANVLTF. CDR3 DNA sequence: TGTGCCAGCAGGAGAACAGGGGTGATGTTCTCTGGGGCCAACGTCCTGACTTTC. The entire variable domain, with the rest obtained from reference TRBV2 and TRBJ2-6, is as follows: EPEVTQTPSHQVTQMGQEVILRCVPISNHLYFYWYRQILGQKVEFLVSFYNNEISEKSEIFDDQFSVERPDGSNFTLKIRSTKLEDSAMYFCASRRTGVMFSGANVLTFGAGSRLTVL.

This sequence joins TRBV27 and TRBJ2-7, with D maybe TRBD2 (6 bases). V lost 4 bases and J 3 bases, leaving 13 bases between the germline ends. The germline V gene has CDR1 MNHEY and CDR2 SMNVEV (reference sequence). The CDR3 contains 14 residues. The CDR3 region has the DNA TGTGCCAGCAGTTCCTGGACGGGAGACTACGAGCAGTACTTC. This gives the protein CASSSWTGDYEQYF.

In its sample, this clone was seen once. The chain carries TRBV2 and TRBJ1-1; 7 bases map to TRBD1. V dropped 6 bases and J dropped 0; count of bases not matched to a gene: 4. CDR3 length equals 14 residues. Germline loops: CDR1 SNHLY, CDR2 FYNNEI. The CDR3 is CASSPGGLNTEAFF. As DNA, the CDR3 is TGTGCCAGCAGCCCAGGGGGGTTGAACACTGAAGCTTTCTTT.

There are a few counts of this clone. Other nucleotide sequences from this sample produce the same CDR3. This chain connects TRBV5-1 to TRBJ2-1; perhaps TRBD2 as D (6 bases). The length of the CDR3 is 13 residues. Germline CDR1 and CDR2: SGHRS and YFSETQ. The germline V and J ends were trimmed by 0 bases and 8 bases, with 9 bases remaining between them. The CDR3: CASSLAEGYEQFF. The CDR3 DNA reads TGCGCCAGCAGCTTGGCGGAGGGATATGAGCAGTTCTTC.

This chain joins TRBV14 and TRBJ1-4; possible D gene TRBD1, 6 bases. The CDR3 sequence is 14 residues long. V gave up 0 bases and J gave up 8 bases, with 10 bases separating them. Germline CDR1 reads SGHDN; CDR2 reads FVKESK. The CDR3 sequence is CASSQEGAGEKLFF. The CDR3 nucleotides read TGTGCCAGCAGCCAAGAGGGGGCAGGAGAAAAACTGTTTTTT.

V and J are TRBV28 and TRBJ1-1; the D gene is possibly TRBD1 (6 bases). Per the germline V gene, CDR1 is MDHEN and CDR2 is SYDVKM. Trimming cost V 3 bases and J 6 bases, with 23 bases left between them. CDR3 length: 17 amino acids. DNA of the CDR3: TGTGCCAGCAGTTTGAACCGGCTCGGCAGGGGAATCTCTGAAGCTTTCTTT. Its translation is CASSLNRLGRGISEAFF.

CDR3 amino acids: CSVGQGSGGYTF. The CDR3 nucleotides read TGCAGCGTGGGACAGGGAAGCGGTGGCTACACCTTC. The chain uses TRBV29-1 and TRBJ1-2; TRBD1 aligns across 9 bases. V lost 6 bases and J lost 7; bases outside the gene matches: 6. This CDR3 comprises 12 residues. Germline lookup yields CDR1 SQVTM and CDR2 ANQGSEA.

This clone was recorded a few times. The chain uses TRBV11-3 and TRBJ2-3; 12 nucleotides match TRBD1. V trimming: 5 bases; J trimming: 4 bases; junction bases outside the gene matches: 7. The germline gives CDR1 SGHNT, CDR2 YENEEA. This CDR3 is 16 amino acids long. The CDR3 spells CASSPRGQGASDTQYF. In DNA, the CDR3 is TGTGCCAGCAGCCCCCGGGGACAGGGGGCATCAGATACGCAGTATTTT.

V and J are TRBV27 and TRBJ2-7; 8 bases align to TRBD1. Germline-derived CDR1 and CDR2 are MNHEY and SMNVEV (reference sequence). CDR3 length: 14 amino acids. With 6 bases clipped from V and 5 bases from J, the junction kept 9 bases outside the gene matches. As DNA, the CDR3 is TGTGCCAGCAGCGACAGGGGTGGTCCCGACGAGCAGTACTTC. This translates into CASSDRGGPDEQYF.